Listed below are T cell receptor beta chains from one sample, sequenced in a study of Ad26.COV2.S vaccination and SARS-CoV-2 variants. The assay was immunoSEQ multiplex PCR, and TCRdb's table has in-frame clones only and misses some. The repertoire holds a few hundred thousand clones, approximately 83% seen once, with roughly 7.4% in the top ten. Sequences were derived from peripheral blood, sampled in a trial of Ad26.COV2.S vaccine versus placebo. These TCRs come from a person aged 18-65 years who received the Ad26.COV2.S COVID-19 vaccine or a placebo. Both conserved end residues are part of each CDR3.

>TRBJ1-1|TRBV29-1
CSVEELRRALFF
>TRBJ2-3|TRBV18
CASSPWREADTQYF
>TRBJ2-2|TRBV9
CASSSRLGGELFF
>TRBJ2-5|TRBV7-3
CASSLTGGAARRETQYF
>TRBJ1-1|TRBV7-2
CASSPIGGNTEAFF
>TRBJ1-1|TRBV27
CASSSRGNTEAFF
>TRBJ1-1|TRBV6-6
CASTPLTGSEAFF
>TRBJ2-3|TRBV2
CASSADTYTDTQYF
>TRBJ2-7|TRBV5-1
CASSPGTGTKQYF
>TRBJ2-2|TRBV11-3
CASSPLAGGTGELFF
>TRBJ2-7|TRBV25-1
CASSAWDRAYEQYF
>TRBJ1-2|TRBV11-2
CASSLFKGDGYTF
>TRBJ2-7|TRBV7-3
CASSSGLAGPYEQYF
>TRBJ2-1|TRBV9
CASSVASSYNEQFF
>TRBJ2-6|TRBV27
CASSLSRGAGVSGANVLTF
>TRBJ1-1|TRBV3-1/TRBV3-2
CASLSRARDTEAFF
>TRBJ2-1|TRBV2
CASSEGTGSQFWKFF
>TRBJ2-5|TRBV6-2/TRBV6-3
CASSPPSRDYLLPPETQYF
>TRBJ1-2|TRBV6-6
CASRRGSNYGYTF
>TRBJ1-2|TRBV7-9
CASSLGRNYGYTF
>TRBJ1-1|TRBV5-1
CASSYRQGVTEAFF
>TRBJ1-5|TRBV7-8
CASSTRDRVQPQHF
>TRBJ1-1|TRBV11-1
CASSPLIYTEAFF
>TRBJ1-1|TRBV19
CASSETGLNTEAFF
>TRBJ1-1|TRBV19
CASSIEGLSTDLNTEAFF
>TRBJ2-3|TRBV4-3
CASSQDLTYYTDTQYF